Below, one T cell receptor (beta chain) is given with its context. Its antigen is as yet unknown. The data are from a study of cytomegalovirus exposure and HLA in healthy donors. At the level of the study: About 80 million unique TCRs from HLA-typed donors were held in an early data release.

Primers for the PCR totalled 60 Vbeta and 13 Jbeta. The assay was immunoSEQ multiplex PCR, and TCRdb's table has in-frame clones only and misses some. The data show about 210,000 clones, 70% to 90% seen once. Study-level results: TCR beta V- and J-gene trimming, according to a later analysis, was linked to a missense DCLRE1C variant.

V gave up 0 bases and J gave up 1 base, with 18 bases separating them. The CDR3 length is 18 residues. Germline V lookup: CDR1 MGHRA, CDR2 YSYEKL. The TCR was taken from a girl between 2 and 10 years old in good health and CMV-seronegative. Sequencing used PBMCs. V and J are TRBV4-1 and TRBJ1-1; D might be TRBD1 (6 bases). The CDR3 protein is CASSQDTGRGRWNTEAFF. CDR3 bases: TGCGCCAGCAGCCAAGATACCGGCAGGGGACGATGGAACACTGAAGCTTTCTTT.